The following is a T cell receptor (beta chain) sequence with its context. Five patients' CD4+ populations were sorted into CD25+CD127- cells. The data were taken from a study of CD8+ T cells in alopecia areata. After isolation, RNA underwent reverse transcription to generate cDNA as the sequencing template. Sequencing used immunoSEQ multiplex PCR; TCRdb keeps in-frame clones, though not all of them. Of about 37,000 clones in the sample, 45% to 65% were seen once. The TCR originated in a human donor with alopecia areata. The sample taken for sequencing was CD4+ Tregs sorted from blood.

The CDR3, as DNA: TGTGCCAGCAGCCGCCGGACCCTCCAAGAGACCCAGTACTTC. Translation gives CASSRRTLQETQYF. This sequence joins TRBV7-9 and TRBJ2-5; D is undetermined. This CDR3 is built from 14 residues. The ends were cut back, 5 bases at V and 1 base at J, with 11 bases in the middle. Per germline, CDR1 SEHNR and CDR2 FQNEAQ (reference sequence). Full variable domain (outside the CDR3, taken from reference TRBV7-9 and TRBJ2-5): DTGVSQNPRHKITKRGQNVTFRCDPISEHNRLYWYRQTLGQGPEFLTYFQNEAQLEKSRLLSDRFSAERPKGSFSTLEIQRTEQGDSAMYLCASSRRTLQETQYFGPGTRLLVL.